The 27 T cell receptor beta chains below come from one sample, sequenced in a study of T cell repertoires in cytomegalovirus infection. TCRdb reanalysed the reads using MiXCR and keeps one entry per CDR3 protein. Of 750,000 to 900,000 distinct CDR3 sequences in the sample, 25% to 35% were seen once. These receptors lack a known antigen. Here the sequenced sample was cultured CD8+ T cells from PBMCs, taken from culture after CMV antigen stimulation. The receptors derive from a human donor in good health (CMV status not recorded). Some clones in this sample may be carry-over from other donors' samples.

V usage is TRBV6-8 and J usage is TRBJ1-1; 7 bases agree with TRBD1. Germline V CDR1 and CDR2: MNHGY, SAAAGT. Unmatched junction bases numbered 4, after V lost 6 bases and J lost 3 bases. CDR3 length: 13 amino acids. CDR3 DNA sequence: TGTGCCAGCAGGCACAGGGGTGACACTGAAGCTTTCTTT. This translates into CASRHRGDTEAFF.

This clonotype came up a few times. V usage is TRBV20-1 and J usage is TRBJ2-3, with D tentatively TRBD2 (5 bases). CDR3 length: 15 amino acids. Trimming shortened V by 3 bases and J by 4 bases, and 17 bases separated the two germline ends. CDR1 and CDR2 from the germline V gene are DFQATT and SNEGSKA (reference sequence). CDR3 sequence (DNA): TGCAGTGCTAGGCTGGACTCTCATACCCCAGATACGCAGTATTTT. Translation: CSARLDSHTPDTQYF.

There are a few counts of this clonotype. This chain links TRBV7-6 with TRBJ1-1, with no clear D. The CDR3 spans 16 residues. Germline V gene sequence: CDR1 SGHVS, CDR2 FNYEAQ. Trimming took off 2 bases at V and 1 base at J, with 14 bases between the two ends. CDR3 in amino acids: CASSLFQGQRNTEAFF. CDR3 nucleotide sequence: TGTGCCAGCAGCTTATTCCAAGGCCAGAGGAACACTGAAGCTTTCTTT.

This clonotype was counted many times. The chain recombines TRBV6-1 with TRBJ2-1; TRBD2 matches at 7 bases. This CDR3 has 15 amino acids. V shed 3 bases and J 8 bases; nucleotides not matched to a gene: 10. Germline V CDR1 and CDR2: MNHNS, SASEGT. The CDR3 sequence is CASSEGRTSRDEQFF. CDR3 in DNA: TGTGCCAGCAGTGAGGGGAGGACTAGTAGGGATGAGCAGTTCTTC.

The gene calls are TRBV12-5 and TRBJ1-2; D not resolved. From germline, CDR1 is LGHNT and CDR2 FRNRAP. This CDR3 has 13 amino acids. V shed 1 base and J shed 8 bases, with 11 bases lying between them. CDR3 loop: CASGLGAGLGYTF. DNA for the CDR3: TGTGCTAGTGGTTTGGGTGCAGGCTTAGGCTACACCTTC.

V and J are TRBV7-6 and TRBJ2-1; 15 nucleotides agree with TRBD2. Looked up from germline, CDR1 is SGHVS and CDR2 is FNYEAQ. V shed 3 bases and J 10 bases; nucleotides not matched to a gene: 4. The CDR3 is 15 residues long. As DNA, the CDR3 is TGTGCCAGCAGCTTTTGGACTAGCGGGGGGGGCGAGCAGTTCTTC. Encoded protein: CASSFWTSGGGEQFF. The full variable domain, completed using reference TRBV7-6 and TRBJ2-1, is GAGVSQSPRYKVTKRGQDVALRCDPISGHVSLYWYRQALGQGPEFLTYFNYEAQQDKSGLPNDRFSAERPEGSISTLTIQRTEQRDSAMYRCASSFWTSGGGEQFFGPGTRLTVL.

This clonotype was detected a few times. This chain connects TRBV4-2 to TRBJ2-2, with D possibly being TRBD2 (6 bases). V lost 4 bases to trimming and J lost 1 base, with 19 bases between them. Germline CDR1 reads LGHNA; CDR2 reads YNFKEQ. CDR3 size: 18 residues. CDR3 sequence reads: CASSPGTFGDGNTGELFF. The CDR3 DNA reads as TGTGCCAGCAGCCCCGGGACTTTCGGGGACGGGAACACCGGGGAGCTGTTTTTT.

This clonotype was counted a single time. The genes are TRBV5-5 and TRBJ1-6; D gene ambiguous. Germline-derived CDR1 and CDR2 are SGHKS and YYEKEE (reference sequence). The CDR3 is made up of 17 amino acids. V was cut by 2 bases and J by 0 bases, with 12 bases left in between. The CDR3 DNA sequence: TGTGCCAGCAGCTTAGCGAGGGTGAGCTCCTATAATTCACCCCTCCACTTT. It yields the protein CASSLARVSSYNSPLHF.

The CDR3: CATSDSGRGRDYTF. The DNA of the CDR3 is TGTGCCACCAGTGATAGCGGACGGGGACGTGACTACACCTTC. This chain joins TRBV24-1 and TRBJ1-2, with D possibly being TRBD1 (5 bases). Germline CDR1 and CDR2: KGHDR and SFDVKD. V was clipped by 3 bases and J by 10 bases, with 17 bases between them. The CDR3 totals 14 residues.

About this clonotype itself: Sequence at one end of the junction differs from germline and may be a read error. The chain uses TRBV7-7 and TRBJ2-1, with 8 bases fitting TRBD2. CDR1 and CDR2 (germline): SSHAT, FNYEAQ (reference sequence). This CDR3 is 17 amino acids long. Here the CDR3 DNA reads TGTGCTAGCAGCTCCCGGGGGGGACTAAGCGCTTACAATGAGCAGTTCTTC. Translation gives CASSSRGGLSAYNEQFF. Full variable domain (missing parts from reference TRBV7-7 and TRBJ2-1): GAGVSQSPRYKVTKRGQDVTLRCDPISSHATLYWYQQALGQGPEFLTYFNYEAQPDKSGLPSDRFSAERPEGSISTLTIQRTEQRDSAMYRCASSSRGGLSAYNEQFFGPGTRLTVL.

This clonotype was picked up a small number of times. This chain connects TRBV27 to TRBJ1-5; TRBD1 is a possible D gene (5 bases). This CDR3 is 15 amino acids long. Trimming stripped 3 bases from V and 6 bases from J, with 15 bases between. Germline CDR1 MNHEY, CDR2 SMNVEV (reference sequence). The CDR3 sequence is CASSFHRPLGQPQHF. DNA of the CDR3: TGTGCCAGCAGTTTTCACAGGCCCTTGGGTCAGCCCCAGCATTTT.

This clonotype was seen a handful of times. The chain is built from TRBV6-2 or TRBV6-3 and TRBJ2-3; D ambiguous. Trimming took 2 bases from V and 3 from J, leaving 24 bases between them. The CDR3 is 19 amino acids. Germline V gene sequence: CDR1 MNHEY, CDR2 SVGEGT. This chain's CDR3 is CASSYRPGHSSKTTDTQYF. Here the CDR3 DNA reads TGTGCCAGCAGTTACCGCCCCGGCCACTCATCGAAGACTACAGATACGCAGTATTTT.

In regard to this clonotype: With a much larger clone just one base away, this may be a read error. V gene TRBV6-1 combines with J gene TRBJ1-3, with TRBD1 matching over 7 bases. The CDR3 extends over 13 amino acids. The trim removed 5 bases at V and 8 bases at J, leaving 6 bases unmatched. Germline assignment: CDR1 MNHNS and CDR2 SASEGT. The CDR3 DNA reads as TGTGCCAGCAGTCCCGGGACAGCAGACACCATATATTTT. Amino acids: CASSPGTADTIYF.

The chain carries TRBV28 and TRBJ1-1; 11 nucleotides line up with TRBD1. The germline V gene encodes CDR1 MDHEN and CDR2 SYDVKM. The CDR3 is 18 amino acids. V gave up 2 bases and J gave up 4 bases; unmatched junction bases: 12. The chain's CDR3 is CASSLRGGQGASGTEAFF. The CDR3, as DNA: TGTGCCAGCAGTTTAAGGGGCGGACAGGGGGCATCTGGCACTGAAGCTTTCTTT.

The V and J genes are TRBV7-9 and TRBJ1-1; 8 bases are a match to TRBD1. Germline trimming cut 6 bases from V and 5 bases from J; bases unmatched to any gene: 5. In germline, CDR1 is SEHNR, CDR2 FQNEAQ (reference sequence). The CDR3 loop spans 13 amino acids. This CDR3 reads CASRGQGRTEAFF. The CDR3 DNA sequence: TGTGCCAGCAGAGGACAGGGAAGGACTGAAGCTTTCTTT. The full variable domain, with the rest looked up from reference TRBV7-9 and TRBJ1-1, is DTGVSQNPRHKITKRGQNVTFRCDPISEHNRLYWYRQTLGQGPEFLTYFQNEAQLEKSRLLSDRFSAERPKGSFSTLEIQRTEQGDSAMYLCASRGQGRTEAFFGQGTRLTVV.

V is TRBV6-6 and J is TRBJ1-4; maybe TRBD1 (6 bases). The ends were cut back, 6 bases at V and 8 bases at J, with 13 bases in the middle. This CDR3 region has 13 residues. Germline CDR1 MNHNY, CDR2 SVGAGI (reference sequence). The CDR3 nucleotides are TGTGCCAGCAGCGAAGTGACAGGAGAAAAACTGTTTTTT. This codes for CASSEVTGEKLFF.

The CDR3 loop is CASRPGLPIGADTQYF. The CDR3 DNA is TGTGCCAGCAGACCAGGACTCCCCATAGGAGCAGATACGCAGTATTTT. The V gene is TRBV6-1, the J gene TRBJ2-3; a possible D gene is TRBD2 (5 bases). V was pared by 6 bases and J by 4 bases, with 20 bases between. The CDR3 spans 16 residues. CDR1 is MNHNS and CDR2 is SASEGT in the germline V gene.

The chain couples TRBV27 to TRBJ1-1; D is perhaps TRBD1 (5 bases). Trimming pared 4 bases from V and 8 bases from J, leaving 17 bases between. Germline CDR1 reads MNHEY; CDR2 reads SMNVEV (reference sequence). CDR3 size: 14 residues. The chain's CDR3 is CASSSDWDGMEAFF. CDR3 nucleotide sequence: TGTGCCAGCAGTTCCGATTGGGACGGCATGGAAGCTTTCTTT.

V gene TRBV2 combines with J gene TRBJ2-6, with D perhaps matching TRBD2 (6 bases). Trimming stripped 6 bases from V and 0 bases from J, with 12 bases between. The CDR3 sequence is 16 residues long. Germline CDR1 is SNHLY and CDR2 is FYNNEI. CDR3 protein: CASSWTTDSGANVLTF. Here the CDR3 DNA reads TGTGCCAGCAGCTGGACTACCGACTCTGGGGCCAACGTCCTGACTTTC.

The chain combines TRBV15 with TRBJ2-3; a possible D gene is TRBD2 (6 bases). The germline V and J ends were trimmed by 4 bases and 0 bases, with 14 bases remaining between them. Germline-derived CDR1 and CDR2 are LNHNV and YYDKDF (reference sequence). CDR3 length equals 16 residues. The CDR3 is CATSTGPGLSTDTQYF. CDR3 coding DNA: TGTGCCACCAGCACCGGACCGGGACTTAGCACAGATACGCAGTATTTT. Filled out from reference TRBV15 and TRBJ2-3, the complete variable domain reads DAMVIQNPRYQVTQFGKPVTLSCSQTLNHNVMYWYQQKSSQAPKLLFHYYDKDFNNEADTPDNFQSRRPNTSFCFLDIRSPGLGDTAMYLCATSTGPGLSTDTQYFGPGTRLTVL.

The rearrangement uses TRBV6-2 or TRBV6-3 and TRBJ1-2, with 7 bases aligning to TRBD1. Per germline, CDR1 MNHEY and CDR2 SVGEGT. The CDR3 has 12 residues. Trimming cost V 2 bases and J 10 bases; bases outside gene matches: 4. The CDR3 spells CASSYDRVDYTF. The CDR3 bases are TGTGCCAGCAGTTACGACAGGGTCGACTACACCTTC.

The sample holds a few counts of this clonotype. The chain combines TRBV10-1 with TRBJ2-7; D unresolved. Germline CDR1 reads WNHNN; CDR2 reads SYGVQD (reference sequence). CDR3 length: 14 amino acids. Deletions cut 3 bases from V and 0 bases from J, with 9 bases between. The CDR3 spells CASSDYTGSYEQYF. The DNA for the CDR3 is TGCGCCAGCAGTGACTACACCGGCTCCTACGAGCAGTACTTC.

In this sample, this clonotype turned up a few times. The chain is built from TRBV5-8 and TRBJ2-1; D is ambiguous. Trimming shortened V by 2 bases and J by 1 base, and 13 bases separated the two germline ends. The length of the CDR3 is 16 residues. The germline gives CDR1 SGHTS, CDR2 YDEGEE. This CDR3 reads CASSFEGIGSYNEQFF. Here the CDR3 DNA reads TGTGCCAGCAGCTTTGAAGGGATCGGGTCCTACAATGAGCAGTTCTTC. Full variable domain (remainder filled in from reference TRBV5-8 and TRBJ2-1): EAGVTQSPTHLIKTRGQQATLRCSPISGHTSVYWYQQALGLGLQFLLWYDEGEERNRGNFPPRFSGRQFPNYSSELNVNALELEDSALYLCASSFEGIGSYNEQFFGPGTRLTVL.

Here the CDR3 reads CASSLTGGESKNIQYF. The CDR3 region has the DNA TGTGCCAGCAGTCTGACAGGGGGCGAGTCCAAAAACATTCAGTACTTC. The chain is built from TRBV27 and TRBJ2-4, with TRBD1 identical over 10 bases. Germline lookup yields CDR1 MNHEY and CDR2 SMNVEV (reference sequence). V gave up 5 bases and J gave up 2 bases; unmatched junction bases: 6. This CDR3 has 16 amino acids.

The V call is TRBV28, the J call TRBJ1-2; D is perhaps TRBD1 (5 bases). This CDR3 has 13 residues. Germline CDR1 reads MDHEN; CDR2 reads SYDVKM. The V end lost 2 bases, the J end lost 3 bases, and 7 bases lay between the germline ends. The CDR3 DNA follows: TGTGCCAGCAGTTTAGTCAGGGACTATGGCTACACCTTC. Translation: CASSLVRDYGYTF.

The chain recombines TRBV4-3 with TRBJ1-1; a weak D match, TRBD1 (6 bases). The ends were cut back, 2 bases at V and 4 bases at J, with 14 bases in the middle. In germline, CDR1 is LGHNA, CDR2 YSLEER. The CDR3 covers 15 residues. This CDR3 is CASSQNAQGSTEAFF. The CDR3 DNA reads TGCGCCAGCAGCCAAAACGCACAGGGAAGCACTGAAGCTTTCTTT.

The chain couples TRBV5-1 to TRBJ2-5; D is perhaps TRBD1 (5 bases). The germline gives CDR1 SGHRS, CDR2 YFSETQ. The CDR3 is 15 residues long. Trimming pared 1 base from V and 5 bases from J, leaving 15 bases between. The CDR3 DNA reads TGCGCCAGCAGCTTGAGGGGATCATACGGGGAGACCCAGTACTTC. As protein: CASSLRGSYGETQYF.